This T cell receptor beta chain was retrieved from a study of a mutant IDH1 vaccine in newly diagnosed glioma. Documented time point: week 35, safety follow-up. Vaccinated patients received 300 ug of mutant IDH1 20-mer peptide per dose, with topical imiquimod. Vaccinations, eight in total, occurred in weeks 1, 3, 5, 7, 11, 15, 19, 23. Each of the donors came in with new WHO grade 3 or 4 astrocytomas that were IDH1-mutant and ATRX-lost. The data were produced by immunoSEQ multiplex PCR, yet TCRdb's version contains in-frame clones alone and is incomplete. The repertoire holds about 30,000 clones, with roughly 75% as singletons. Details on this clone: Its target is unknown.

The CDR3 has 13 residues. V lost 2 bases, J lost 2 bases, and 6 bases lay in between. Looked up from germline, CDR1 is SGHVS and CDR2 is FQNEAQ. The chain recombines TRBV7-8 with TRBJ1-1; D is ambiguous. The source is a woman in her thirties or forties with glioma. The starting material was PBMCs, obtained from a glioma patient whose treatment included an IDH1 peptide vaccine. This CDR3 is CASSLFGNTEAFF. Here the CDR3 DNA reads TGTGCCAGCAGCTTATTCGGCAACACTGAAGCTTTCTTT.